The 14 T cell receptor beta chains in this list originate from one sample, sequenced in a study of T-cell reconstitution after alpha-beta-depleted transplantation in children. Unique molecular identifiers featured in how the TCRbeta library was prepared. TCRdb reprocessed the PCR reads via MiXCR and lists one record per CDR3 protein. The sample yields about 830,000 distinct CDR3 sequences, under 20% seen once. Sequenced here: PBMCs, mostly from graft donor cells, sampled 360 days after TCRalphabeta/CD19-depleted stem cell transplant. The receptors shown here come from a male patient younger than 18 who had a stem cell transplant for acute lymphoblastic leukemia, so the T cells may come from the graft donor.

The rearrangement uses TRBV24-1 and TRBJ1-4; TRBD1 is a possible D gene (5 bases). Germline lookup yields CDR1 KGHDR and CDR2 SFDVKD. This CDR3 comprises 15 residues. Trimming took 0 bases from V and 6 from J, leaving 10 bases between them. CDR3 DNA sequence: TGTGCCACCAGTGATTTGAAGGGGAGGGATGAAAAACTGTTTTTT. Translation gives CATSDLKGRDEKLFF.

The rearrangement uses TRBV20-1 and TRBJ2-3; tentative D call: TRBD2 (5 bases). The CDR3 extends over 12 amino acids. V lost 8 bases to trimming and J lost 2 bases, with 11 bases between them. The germline CDR1 and CDR2 sequences are DFQATT and SNEGSKA (reference sequence). The CDR3 loop is CSRRTVTDTQYF. The CDR3 nucleotides read TGCAGTCGCCGGACTGTCACAGATACGCAGTATTTT.

This chain uses TRBV7-6 with TRBJ2-7; 9 bases fit TRBD2. The V gene end was trimmed by 1 base and the J gene end by 7 bases; junction bases not matched to a gene: 8. The CDR3 covers 15 residues. Germline CDR1 reads SGHVS; CDR2 reads FNYEAQ. CDR3 loop: CASSLGPAGGGEQYF. In DNA form, the CDR3 reads TGTGCCAGCAGCTTAGGCCCAGCGGGAGGAGGAGAGCAGTACTTC. Full variable domain (remainder filled in from reference TRBV7-6 and TRBJ2-7): GAGVSQSPRYKVTKRGQDVALRCDPISGHVSLYWYRQALGQGPEFLTYFNYEAQQDKSGLPNDRFSAERPEGSISTLTIQRTEQRDSAMYRCASSLGPAGGGEQYFGPGTRLTVT.

The gene calls are TRBV14 and TRBJ2-7; 9 positions match TRBD1. The junction had 11 bases not matched to a gene; V was cut back by 5 bases and J by 6 bases. The CDR3 covers 15 residues. Germline CDR1 is SGHDN and CDR2 is FVKESK. CDR3 amino acids: CASSKPGTGQGEQYF. The CDR3 DNA is TGTGCCAGCAGCAAGCCCGGGACAGGGCAGGGCGAGCAGTACTTC.

J is TRBJ2-1 and V is TRBV5-1, with 8 bases matching TRBD2. This CDR3 is built from 21 residues. The germline V gene encodes CDR1 SGHRS and CDR2 YFSETQ. The trim removed 0 bases at V and 1 base at J, leaving 18 bases unmatched. DNA of the CDR3: TGCGCCAGCAGCTTGGTAGCTGGGGGACTAGTGGGGCCGGAGTCCTACAATGAGCAGTTCTTC. Amino acid sequence: CASSLVAGGLVGPESYNEQFF. Variable domain in full (rest from reference TRBV5-1 and TRBJ2-1): KAGVTQTPRYLIKTRGQQVTLSCSPISGHRSVSWYQQTPGQGLQFLFEYFSETQRNKGNFPGRFSGRQFSNSRSEMNVSTLELGDSALYLCASSLVAGGLVGPESYNEQFFGPGTRLTVL.

At least ten counts were recorded for this clonotype. The rearrangement joins TRBV5-5 to TRBJ1-5; D gene uncertain. Germline V gene data show CDR1 as SGHKS and CDR2 as YYEKEE (reference sequence). Trimming pared 4 bases from V and 2 bases from J, leaving 13 bases between. CDR3 length: 15 residues. The CDR3 is CASSPITAGNQPQHF. CDR3 in DNA: TGTGCCAGCAGCCCCATTACAGCCGGCAATCAGCCCCAGCATTTT.

This clonotype was picked up a small number of times. The chain couples TRBV3-1 to TRBJ2-3; D is ambiguous. Germline CDR1 LGHDT, CDR2 YNNKEL (reference sequence). V was pared by 4 bases and J by 6 bases, with 11 bases between. The CDR3 extends over 13 amino acids. The CDR3 loop reads CASSRLPPDTQYF. CDR3 in DNA: TGTGCCAGCAGCCGTCTCCCCCCGGATACGCAGTATTTT.

The sample holds a few counts of this clonotype. The chain combines TRBV7-9 with TRBJ1-6; no clear D gene. The CDR3 runs to 13 residues. Germline CDR1 SEHNR, CDR2 FQNEAQ (reference sequence). With 2 bases removed from V and 10 bases from J, the gap between germline ends came to 9 bases. The CDR3 nucleotides read TGTGCCAGCAGCTTACCGGCAAACTCACCCCTCCACTTT. It is translated as CASSLPANSPLHF.

In this sample, this clonotype turned up a few times. J is TRBJ2-7 and V is TRBV4-2; 7 nucleotides line up with TRBD2. The germline V gene encodes CDR1 LGHNA and CDR2 YNFKEQ. Trimming at V came to 0 bases and at J to 2 bases, leaving 10 bases not matched to a gene. This CDR3 region has 17 residues. The CDR3 loop reads CASSQDGWAGVTYEQYF. CDR3 coding DNA: TGTGCCAGCAGCCAAGATGGGTGGGCGGGAGTAACCTACGAGCAGTACTTC.

This clonotype turned up a few times. V is TRBV5-1 and J is TRBJ1-1, with TRBD1 identical over 8 bases. This CDR3 region has 15 residues. The V gene end was trimmed by 3 bases and the J gene end by 1 base; junction bases not matched to a gene: 5. Germline lookup yields CDR1 SGHRS and CDR2 YFSETQ. The CDR3 DNA reads as TGCGCCAGCAGCTGGACGACAGGGGAGAACACTGAAGCTTTCTTT. Its protein is CASSWTTGENTEAFF.

This clonotype has only a few counts. The chain uses TRBV5-1 and TRBJ2-1; TRBD2 matches at 12 bases. CDR1 is SGHRS, CDR2 YFSETQ, per germline. Trimming at V came to 4 bases and at J to 7 bases, leaving 9 bases not matched to a gene. The CDR3 is 16 residues long. Written as DNA, the CDR3 is TGCGCCAGCAGCATCCCTAGCGGGAGGGCCGCAAATGAGCAGTTCTTC. It encodes CASSIPSGRAANEQFF.

The chain combines TRBV5-1 with TRBJ2-7; 9 positions match TRBD1. The CDR3 is 15 residues long. V dropped 3 bases and J dropped 4; count of bases not matched to a gene: 8. Germline V gene sequence: CDR1 SGHRS, CDR2 YFSETQ. CDR3: CASSWARGQGYEQYF. CDR3 DNA sequence: TGCGCCAGCAGCTGGGCGAGGGGACAGGGTTACGAGCAGTACTTC. Together with reference TRBV5-1 and TRBJ2-7, the CDR3 gives the full variable domain: KAGVTQTPRYLIKTRGQQVTLSCSPISGHRSVSWYQQTPGQGLQFLFEYFSETQRNKGNFPGRFSGRQFSNSRSEMNVSTLELGDSALYLCASSWARGQGYEQYFGPGTRLTVT.

V usage is TRBV12-3 or TRBV12-4 and J usage is TRBJ2-1; D may be TRBD1 (5 bases). V lost 3 bases and J lost 2, with 8 bases in between. This CDR3 spans 14 amino acids. The CDR3 region is CASSFQGPYNEQFF. DNA of the CDR3: TGTGCCAGCAGTTTCCAGGGTCCCTACAATGAGCAGTTCTTC.

The chain employs TRBV7-9 and TRBJ2-1; D is unclear. From germline, CDR1 is SEHNR and CDR2 FQNEAQ (reference sequence). This CDR3 contains 15 residues. V lost 2 bases and J 12 bases, leaving 20 bases between the germline ends. Here the CDR3 DNA reads TGTGCCAGCAGCTTAAGTGGTTTCCAGCCCCCGGGGCAGTTCTTC. Residues: CASSLSGFQPPGQFF.